This T cell receptor beta chain was sequenced in a study of long-term antiretroviral therapy in people with HIV. Survey-level immunoSEQ v3.0 assays were run. Using immunoSEQ multiplex PCR, the repertoire was profiled, and TCRdb retains in-frame clones only, with some absent. The sample has 20,000 to 25,000 clones, 70% to 80% seen once. V shed 4 bases and J 9 bases; nucleotides not matched to a gene: 7. Germline lookup yields CDR1 SGHRS and CDR2 YFSETQ. The CDR3 is 15 amino acids. This sequence joins TRBV5-1 and TRBJ2-1, with TRBD2 matching 13 bases. This clonotype was obtained from a woman aged 40 to 49 with HIV. Here the sequenced sample was unsorted PBMCs, taken 4.1 years after starting antiretroviral therapy. CDR3 sequence: CASSRTSGSPGEQFF. Here the CDR3 DNA reads TGCGCCAGCAGCAGGACTAGCGGGAGTCCCGGTGAGCAGTTCTTC.